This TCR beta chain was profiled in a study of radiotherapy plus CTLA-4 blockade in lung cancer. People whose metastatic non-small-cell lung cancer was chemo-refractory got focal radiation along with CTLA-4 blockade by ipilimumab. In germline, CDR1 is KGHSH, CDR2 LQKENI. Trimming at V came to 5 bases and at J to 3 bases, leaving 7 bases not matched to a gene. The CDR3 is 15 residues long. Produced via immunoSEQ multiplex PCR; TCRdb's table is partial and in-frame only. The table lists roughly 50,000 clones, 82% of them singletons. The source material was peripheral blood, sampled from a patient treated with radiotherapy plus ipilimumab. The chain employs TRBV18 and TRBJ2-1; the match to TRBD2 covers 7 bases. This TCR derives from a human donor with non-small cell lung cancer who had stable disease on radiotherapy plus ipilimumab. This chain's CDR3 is CASSSLAGRYNEQFF. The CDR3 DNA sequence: TGTGCCAGCTCATCCTTAGCGGGTCGCTACAATGAGCAGTTCTTC.